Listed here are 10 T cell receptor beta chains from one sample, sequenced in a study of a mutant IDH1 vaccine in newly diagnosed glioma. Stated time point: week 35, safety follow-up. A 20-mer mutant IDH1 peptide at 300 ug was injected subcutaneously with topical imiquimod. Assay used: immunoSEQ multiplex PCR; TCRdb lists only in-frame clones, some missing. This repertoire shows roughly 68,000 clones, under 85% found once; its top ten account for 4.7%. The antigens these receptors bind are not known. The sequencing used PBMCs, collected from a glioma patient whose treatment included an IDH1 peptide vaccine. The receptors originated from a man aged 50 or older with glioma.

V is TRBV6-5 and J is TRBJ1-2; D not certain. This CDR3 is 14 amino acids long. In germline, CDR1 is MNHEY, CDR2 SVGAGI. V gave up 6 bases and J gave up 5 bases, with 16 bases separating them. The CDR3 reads CASRNNRTPYGYTF. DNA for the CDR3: TGTGCCAGCAGGAACAATCGGACTCCGTATGGCTACACCTTC.

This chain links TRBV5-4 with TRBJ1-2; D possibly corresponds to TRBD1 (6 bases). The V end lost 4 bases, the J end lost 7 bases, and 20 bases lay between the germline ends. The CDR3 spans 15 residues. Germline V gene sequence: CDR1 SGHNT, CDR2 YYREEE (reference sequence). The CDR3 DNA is TGTGCCAGCAGCCCCAGATCCCGGACAGTCGGTGGCTACACCTTC. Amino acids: CASSPRSRTVGGYTF. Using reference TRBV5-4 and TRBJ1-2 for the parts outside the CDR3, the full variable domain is ETGVTQSPTHLIKTRGQQVTLRCSSQSGHNTVSWYQQALGQGPQFIFQYYREEENGRGNFPPRFSGLQFPNYSSELNVNALELDDSALYLCASSPRSRTVGGYTFGSGTRLTVV.

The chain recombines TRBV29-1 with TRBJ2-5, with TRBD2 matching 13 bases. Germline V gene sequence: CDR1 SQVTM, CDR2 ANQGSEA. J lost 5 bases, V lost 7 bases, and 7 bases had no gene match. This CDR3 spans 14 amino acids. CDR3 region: CSGRTSGGQETQYF. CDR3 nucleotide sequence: TGCAGCGGGCGGACTAGCGGGGGTCAGGAGACCCAGTACTTC.

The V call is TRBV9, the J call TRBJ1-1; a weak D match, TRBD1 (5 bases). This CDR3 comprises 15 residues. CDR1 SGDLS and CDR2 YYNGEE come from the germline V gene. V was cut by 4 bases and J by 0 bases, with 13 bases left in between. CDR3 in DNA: TGTGCCAGCAGCCCCCGGGAGGGGTTGAACACTGAAGCTTTCTTT. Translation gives CASSPREGLNTEAFF.

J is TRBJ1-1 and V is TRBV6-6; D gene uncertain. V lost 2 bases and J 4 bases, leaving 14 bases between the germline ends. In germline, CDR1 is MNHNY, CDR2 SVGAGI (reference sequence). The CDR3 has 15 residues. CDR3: CASSYLTQGSTEAFF. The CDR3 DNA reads TGTGCCAGCAGTTACCTGACACAAGGCAGCACTGAAGCTTTCTTT.

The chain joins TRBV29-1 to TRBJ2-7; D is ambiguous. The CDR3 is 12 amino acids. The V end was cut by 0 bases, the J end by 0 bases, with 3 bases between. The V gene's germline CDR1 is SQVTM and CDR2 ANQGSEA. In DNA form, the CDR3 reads TGCAGCGTTGAAGAGAGCTCCTACGAGCAGTACTTC. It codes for CSVEESSYEQYF.

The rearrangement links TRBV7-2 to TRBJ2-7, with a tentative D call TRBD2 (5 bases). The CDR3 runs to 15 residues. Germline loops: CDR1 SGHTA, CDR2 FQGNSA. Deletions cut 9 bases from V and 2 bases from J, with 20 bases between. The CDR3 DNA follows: TGTGCCAGGAACCTACCGGCGGGTAACGCCTACGAGCAGTACTTC. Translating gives CARNLPAGNAYEQYF.

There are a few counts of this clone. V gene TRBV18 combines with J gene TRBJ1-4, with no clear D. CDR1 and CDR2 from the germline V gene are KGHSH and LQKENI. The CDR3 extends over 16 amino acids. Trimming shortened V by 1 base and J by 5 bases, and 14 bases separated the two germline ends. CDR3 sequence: CASSPRAQQQNEKLFF. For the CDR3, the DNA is TGTGCCAGCTCACCACGGGCACAGCAGCAGAATGAAAAACTGTTTTTT. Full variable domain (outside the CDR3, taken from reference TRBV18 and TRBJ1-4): NAGVMQNPRHLVRRRGQEARLRCSPMKGHSHVYWYRQLPEEGLKFMVYLQKENIIDESGMPKERFSAEFPKEGPSILRIQQVVRGDSAAYFCASSPRAQQQNEKLFFGSGTQLSVL.

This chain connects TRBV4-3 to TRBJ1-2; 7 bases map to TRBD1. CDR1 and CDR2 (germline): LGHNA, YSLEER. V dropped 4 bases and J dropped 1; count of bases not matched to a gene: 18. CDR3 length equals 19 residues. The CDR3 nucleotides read TGCGCCAGCAGCCGAGCGACAGGGAAAGTCCTTAGTTTTAACTATGGCTACACCTTC. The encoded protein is CASSRATGKVLSFNYGYTF.

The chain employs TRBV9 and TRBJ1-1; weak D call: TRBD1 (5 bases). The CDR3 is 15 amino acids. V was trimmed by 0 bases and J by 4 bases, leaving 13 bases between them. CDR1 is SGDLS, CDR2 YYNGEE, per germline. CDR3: CASSVAGGGFTEAFF. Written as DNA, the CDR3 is TGTGCCAGCAGCGTAGCCGGGGGGGGGTTCACTGAAGCTTTCTTT.